These 17 T cell receptor beta chains were sequenced from one sample in a study of blood T cell repertoires in COVID-19. Profiled with immunoSEQ multiplex PCR; TCRdb holds only in-frame clones, not every one. This table has approximately 310,000 clones, 85% appearing once. Sequenced: PBMCs or T cells enriched from blood (not recorded which). These receptors all stem from a woman younger than 45 who had been exposed to COVID-19.

This clone turned up a few times. This may be a read error: a much more frequent sequence differs by one nucleotide. This rearrangement joins TRBV7-2 to TRBJ2-7; D is unresolved. V was shortened by 2 bases and J by 3 bases, with 2 bases between the two germline ends. The CDR3 contains 11 residues. Germline CDR1 and CDR2: SGHTA and FQGNSA. In DNA form, the CDR3 reads TGTGCCAGCAGCTTATACTACGAGCAGTACTTC. Protein: CASSLYYEQYF.

This chain connects TRBV11-2 to TRBJ2-7; 7 bases agree with TRBD2. The V and J ends lost 5 bases and 0 bases, in that order; junction bases with no gene match: 7. Germline loops: CDR1 SGHAT, CDR2 FQNNGV. The CDR3 consists of 15 residues. CDR3 residues: CASSPSGGGSYEQYF. The DNA of the CDR3 is TGTGCCAGCAGCCCGTCGGGCGGGGGCTCCTACGAGCAGTACTTC.

This chain links TRBV15 with TRBJ1-5; D perhaps matches TRBD1 (6 bases). Germline CDR1 LNHNV, CDR2 YYDKDF (reference sequence). This CDR3 region has 16 residues. Trimming left V 0 bases short and J 8 bases short, with 17 bases between. The CDR3 sequence is CATSRDGTGLSKPQHF. DNA for the CDR3: TGTGCCACCAGCAGAGATGGAACAGGGCTTTCGAAGCCCCAGCATTTT.

This chain uses TRBV27 with TRBJ1-5, with D possibly being TRBD1 (5 bases). Germline V gene sequence: CDR1 MNHEY, CDR2 SMNVEV (reference sequence). The CDR3 length is 13 residues. The V gene lost 3 bases and the J gene lost 8 bases, with 11 bases spanning the gap. The DNA for the CDR3 is TGTGCCAGCAGTTTTTCCGGGGGGAAGCCCCAGCATTTT. Translation gives CASSFSGGKPQHF.

This chain connects TRBV5-4 to TRBJ2-2; D is ambiguous. V was pared by 3 bases and J by 3 bases, with 12 bases between. This CDR3 region has 15 residues. In germline, CDR1 is SGHNT, CDR2 YYREEE (reference sequence). CDR3 region: CASSSQVSYTGELFF. The CDR3 DNA is TGTGCCAGCAGCTCCCAAGTCAGTTACACCGGGGAGCTGTTTTTT. The full variable domain, with the rest looked up from reference TRBV5-4 and TRBJ2-2, is ETGVTQSPTHLIKTRGQQVTLRCSSQSGHNTVSWYQQALGQGPQFIFQYYREEENGRGNFPPRFSGLQFPNYSSELNVNALELDDSALYLCASSSQVSYTGELFFGEGSRLTVL.

The chain has TRBV11-2 and TRBJ1-5; D gene unclear. Between the trimmed V and J ends, which lost 0 bases and 4 bases, there was a span of 19 bases. Germline values: CDR1 SGHAT, CDR2 FQNNGV. The CDR3 has 18 residues. The CDR3 bases are TGTGCCAGCAGCTTAGAGCAAAGGATAATGTCGGGGAATCAGCCCCAGCATTTT. Translated: CASSLEQRIMSGNQPQHF.

The chain employs TRBV9 and TRBJ1-1; a weak D match, TRBD1 (6 bases). The germline CDR1 and CDR2 sequences are SGDLS and YYNGEE. This CDR3 contains 16 residues. V lost 0 bases and J lost 4, with 16 bases in between. CDR3 in DNA: TGTGCCAGCAGCGTAGGTGAAGGGGGTATTAGCACTGAAGCTTTCTTT. Protein: CASSVGEGGISTEAFF. The complete variable domain, with remaining parts taken from reference TRBV9 and TRBJ1-1, reads DSGVTQTPKHLITATGQRVTLRCSPRSGDLSVYWYQQSLDQGLQFLIQYYNGEERAKGNILERFSAQQFPDLHSELNLSSLELGDSALYFCASSVGEGGISTEAFFGQGTRLTVV.

The chain combines TRBV18 with TRBJ1-4, with 8 bases aligning to TRBD1. The V and J ends lost 3 bases and 4 bases, in that order; junction bases with no gene match: 4. CDR3 length: 15 amino acids. Germline V gene lookup returns CDR1 KGHSH and CDR2 LQKENI. For the CDR3, the DNA is TGTGCCAGCTCACCTCAGGGGGCGGTTAATGAAAAACTGTTTTTT. The encoded protein is CASSPQGAVNEKLFF.

J is TRBJ1-2 and V is TRBV5-6, with unresolved D. The V end was cut by 4 bases, the J end by 5 bases, with 12 bases between. Germline CDR1 SGHDT, CDR2 YYEEEE. CDR3 length: 13 residues. CDR3: CASSLGPRYGYTF. The DNA for the CDR3 is TGTGCCAGCAGCCTTGGGCCCCGATATGGCTACACCTTC.

The V call is TRBV24-1, the J call TRBJ1-5, with 9 positions matching TRBD1. J lost 5 bases, V lost 9 bases, and 22 bases had no gene match. From germline, CDR1 is KGHDR and CDR2 SFDVKD. The CDR3 runs 19 residues. CDR3 DNA sequence: TGTGCCACCTCACGTGATTACAGGGGGCCGTTCTCCCCGCATCAGCCCCAGCATTTT. Encoded protein: CATSRDYRGPFSPHQPQHF.

V and J are TRBV6-5 and TRBJ1-2; 8 nucleotides match TRBD1. The CDR3 length is 15 residues. Germline V gives CDR1 MNHEY, CDR2 SVGAGI. V dropped 0 bases and J dropped 6; count of bases not matched to a gene: 6. CDR3 nucleotides: TGTGCCAGCAGTTACTCGTCAGGGGGCGCGGATGGCTACACCTTC. It is translated as CASSYSSGGADGYTF.

This clone was picked up many times. V gene TRBV9 combines with J gene TRBJ1-5; weak D call: TRBD1 (6 bases). The V end was cut by 3 bases, the J end by 7 bases, with 17 bases between. Germline loops: CDR1 SGDLS, CDR2 YYNGEE. CDR3 size: 15 residues. The CDR3 DNA reads TGTGCCAGCAGCGCCTCGGGGGGGGCAGGACAGCCCCAGCATTTT. Amino acids: CASSASGGAGQPQHF.

This clone was counted a few times. The chain couples TRBV19 to TRBJ1-1; 11 bases fit TRBD1. Germline V gene sequence: CDR1 LNHDA, CDR2 SQIVND (reference sequence). The J segment lost 4 bases and the V segment lost 8 bases, leaving 15 bases of the junction unmatched. The CDR3 covers 17 residues. CDR3 DNA: TGTGCCAGTGCACTAAACCCAACCGGGACAGGGGGCACTGAAGCTTTCTTT. Translating it yields CASALNPTGTGGTEAFF.

The chain couples TRBV30 to TRBJ1-2; D is ambiguous. CDR1 GTSNPN and CDR2 SVGIG come from the germline V gene (reference sequence). The CDR3 is made up of 12 amino acids. V was clipped by 3 bases and J by 7 bases, with 12 bases between them. The CDR3 nucleotides read TGTGCCTGGAGGAGGGAAGTAGGTGGCTACACCTTC. This gives the protein CAWRREVGGYTF.

V is TRBV6-2 or TRBV6-3 and J is TRBJ1-1; tentatively, D is TRBD1 (5 bases). The CDR3 covers 15 residues. Germline V gene sequence: CDR1 MNHEY, CDR2 SVGEGT. Trimming took 0 bases from V and 4 from J, leaving 12 bases between them. The chain's CDR3 is CASSYSSRGTTEAFF. DNA of the CDR3: TGTGCCAGCAGTTACTCGAGTCGGGGGACCACTGAAGCTTTCTTT.

The chain carries TRBV11-2 and TRBJ1-3, with a tentative D call TRBD1 (6 bases). V was shortened by 6 bases and J by 2 bases, with 17 bases between the two germline ends. Looked up from germline, CDR1 is SGHAT and CDR2 is FQNNGV. CDR3 length equals 16 residues. CDR3 protein: CASSFTGTLPGNTIYF. The CDR3 DNA reads TGTGCCAGCAGTTTCACCGGGACACTGCCTGGAAACACCATATATTTT.

CDR3 loop: CASSWDRDVPNEKLFF. CDR3 DNA sequence: TGTGCCAGCAGTTGGGACAGGGATGTCCCTAATGAAAAACTGTTTTTT. The genes are TRBV6-2 or TRBV6-3 and TRBJ1-4; 9 nucleotides match TRBD1. CDR1 and CDR2 from the germline V gene are MNHEY and SVGEGT. Unmatched junction bases numbered 6, after V lost 4 bases and J lost 3 bases. The CDR3 sequence is 16 residues long.